These 3 T cell receptor beta chains share one sample of origin, sequenced in a study of blood T cell repertoires in COVID-19. The protocol was immunoSEQ multiplex PCR, while the TCRdb copy is restricted to in-frame clones and leaves out a portion. The data show over 110,000 clones, about 91% seen once. Sequencing was done on a sample of peripheral blood. The receptor source for this set is a human donor in a cohort sampled during active COVID-19.

The V gene is TRBV7-8, the J gene TRBJ1-6, with D possibly being TRBD1 (6 bases). Germline CDR1 SGHVS, CDR2 FQNEAQ. V lost 6 bases to trimming and J lost 9 bases, with 15 bases between them. The CDR3 covers 14 residues. Here the CDR3 DNA reads TGTGCCAGCAGGGGGGCGGGGGCTGGTTCACCCCTCCACTTT. Amino acids: CASRGAGAGSPLHF.

This clone was seen many times. This specimen includes other DNA sequences encoding the same CDR3. The chain carries TRBV6-1 and TRBJ2-7; TRBD2 aligns across 12 bases. Germline V gives CDR1 MNHNS, CDR2 SASEGT. The CDR3 contains 17 residues. With V trimmed by 4 bases and J by 6 bases, 13 bases remained unmatched. The CDR3 nucleotides read TGTGCCAGCAGTGTCCAGCGGCCCGGGACTAGCGGGTTCGAGCAGTACTTC. Translated, it gives CASSVQRPGTSGFEQYF.

The gene calls are TRBV5-8 and TRBJ1-1; D is perhaps TRBD1 (6 bases). CDR1 and CDR2 (germline): SGHTS, YDEGEE. With 2 bases removed from V and 1 base from J, the gap between germline ends came to 9 bases. This CDR3 is built from 14 residues. The CDR3 DNA sequence: TGTGCCAGCAGCTTTGGGGGGGCGAACACTGAAGCTTTCTTT. Its protein is CASSFGGANTEAFF.